The 10 T cell receptor beta chains listed next were all sequenced from one sample in a study of OX40 agonist ivuxolimab in advanced cancers. TCRdb keeps only in-frame clones here, not all; method: immunoSEQ multiplex PCR. Of tens of thousands of clones detected, roughly 90% appear once; the ten largest clones hold under 10%. Sequencing was performed on CD4+ or CD8+ T cells sorted from blood, taken in a trial of the OX40 agonist ivuxolimab. The source is an adult with an advanced solid tumor such as melanoma, head and neck, liver or kidney cancer.

The chain has TRBV11-1 and TRBJ2-1; 8 bases line up with TRBD2. With V trimmed by 4 bases and J by 6 bases, 5 bases remained unmatched. CDR1 and CDR2 (germline): SGHAT, FQDESV (reference sequence). CDR3 size: 14 residues. This CDR3 is CASSSGLGSNEQFF. The CDR3 bases are TGTGCCAGCAGCTCGGGACTAGGGAGCAATGAGCAGTTCTTC.

Only one count was recorded for this clone. This chain links TRBV27 with TRBJ1-6; 9 bases fit TRBD1. CDR3 length: 16 amino acids. The V and J ends lost 0 bases and 6 bases, in that order; junction bases with no gene match: 3. From germline, CDR1 is MNHEY and CDR2 SMNVEV (reference sequence). The CDR3 sequence is CASSLSGQGINSPLHF. CDR3 sequence (DNA): TGTGCCAGCAGTTTATCGGGACAGGGAATTAATTCACCCCTCCACTTT.

The V gene is TRBV21-1, the J gene TRBJ2-4; no check of the table's D call, TRBD2, against the DNA was made. TRBV21-1 is marked as a pseudogene. The CDR3 consists of 19 residues. In DNA, the CDR3 is TGTGCCAGCAGCACTGGGACTAGCGGGGGGACCCTAGCCAAAAACATTCAGTACTTC. This gives the protein CASSTGTSGGTLAKNIQYF.

For this clone: This CDR3 is also generated by other DNA sequences in the sample. This chain joins TRBV9 and TRBJ2-5; D unresolved. Trimming removed 2 bases from V and 2 bases from J, with 10 bases in between. The CDR3 is 14 residues long. Germline lookup yields CDR1 SGDLS and CDR2 YYNGEE. In DNA, the CDR3 is TGTGCCAGCAGCGTGGACGGATCGCAAGAGACCCAGTACTTC. Its translation is CASSVDGSQETQYF.

The genes are TRBV19 and TRBJ2-7; TRBD1 agrees at 7 bases. V shed 11 bases, J shed 2 bases, and the junction held 3 bases outside the gene matches. The CDR3 has 11 amino acids. CDR1 is LNHDA and CDR2 is SQIVND in the germline V gene (reference sequence). CDR3 sequence reads: CACGTAYEQYF. CDR3 DNA sequence: TGTGCCTGTGGGACAGCCTACGAGCAGTACTTC.

V is TRBV7-9 and J is TRBJ1-1, with D perhaps matching TRBD1 (6 bases). Germline V CDR1 and CDR2: SEHNR, FQNEAQ (reference sequence). V lost 5 bases and J 0 bases, leaving 19 bases between the germline ends. The CDR3 is 17 amino acids. CDR3 sequence: CASSLDRRFGMNTEAFF. For the CDR3, the DNA is TGTGCCAGCAGCCTCGACAGGAGATTCGGCATGAACACTGAAGCTTTCTTT.

In DNA, the CDR3 is TGTGCCAGCAGCCCCTCGGGACAGGGAGGGACTGAAGCTTTCTTT. Its protein product is CASSPSGQGGTEAFF. V usage is TRBV9 and J usage is TRBJ1-1, with 9 bases that match TRBD1. The V segment lost 4 bases and the J segment 5 bases; nucleotides outside the gene matches: 9. The CDR3 covers 15 residues. CDR1 is SGDLS, CDR2 YYNGEE, per germline.

V is TRBV11-3 and J is TRBJ2-7, with D tentatively TRBD1 (6 bases). Trimming pared 1 base from V and 5 bases from J, leaving 12 bases between. From germline, CDR1 is SGHNT and CDR2 YENEEA. There are 14 residues in the CDR3. The CDR3 protein is CASSLGLRGDEQYF. In DNA, the CDR3 is TGTGCCAGCAGCTTAGGGCTCAGGGGCGACGAGCAGTACTTC.

V gene TRBV7-9 combines with J gene TRBJ2-2; D unclear. The CDR3 length is 14 residues. Trimming took 2 bases from V and 5 from J, leaving 9 bases between them. The germline V gene has CDR1 SEHNR and CDR2 FQNEAQ (reference sequence). CDR3 in amino acids: CASSLIMGTGELFF. The CDR3 DNA reads as TGTGCCAGCAGCTTAATCATGGGGACCGGGGAGCTGTTTTTT.

The chain uses TRBV5-6 and TRBJ2-7; TRBD1 matches at 9 bases. Losses at the gene ends were 3 bases for V and 3 bases for J; bases not matched to a gene: 7. This CDR3 has 15 amino acids. Germline lookup yields CDR1 SGHDT and CDR2 YYEEEE. The CDR3: CASSYGTGMFYEQYF. In DNA, the CDR3 is TGTGCCAGCAGCTATGGGACAGGGATGTTCTACGAGCAGTACTTC.